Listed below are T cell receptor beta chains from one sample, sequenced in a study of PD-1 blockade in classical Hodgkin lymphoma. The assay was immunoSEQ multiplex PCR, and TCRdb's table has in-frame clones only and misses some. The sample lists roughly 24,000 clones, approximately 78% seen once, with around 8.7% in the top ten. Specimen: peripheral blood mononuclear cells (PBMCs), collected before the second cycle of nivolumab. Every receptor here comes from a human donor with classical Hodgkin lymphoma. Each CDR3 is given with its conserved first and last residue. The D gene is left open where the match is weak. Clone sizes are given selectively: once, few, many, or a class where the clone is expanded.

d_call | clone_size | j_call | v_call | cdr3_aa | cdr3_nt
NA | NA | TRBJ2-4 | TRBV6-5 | CASSYSTLAKNIQYF | TGTGCCAGCAGTTACTCAACACTAGCCAAAAACATTCAGTACTTC
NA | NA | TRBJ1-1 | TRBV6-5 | CASSYSFAGLTTEAFF | TGTGCCAGCAGTTACTCCTTCGCAGGGTTAACCACTGAAGCTTTCTTT
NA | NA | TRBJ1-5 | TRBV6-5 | CASSTTDGQPQHF | TGTGCCAGCAGTACGACGGACGGACAGCCCCAGCATTTT
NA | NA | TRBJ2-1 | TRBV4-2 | CASSQDMRIHSSSYNEQFF | TGTGCCAGCAGCCAAGATATGCGCATCCACTCGAGCTCCTACAATGAGCAGTTCTTC
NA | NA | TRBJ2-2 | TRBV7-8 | CASSLAGVGGELFF | TGTGCCAGCAGCTTAGCGGGGGTTGGCGGGGAGCTGTTTTTT
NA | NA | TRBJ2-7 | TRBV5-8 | CASSLYSGEQYF | TGTGCCAGCAGCTTGTACTCTGGAGAGCAGTACTTC
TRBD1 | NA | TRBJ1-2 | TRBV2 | CAIRTGNYGYTF | TGTGCCATCAGGACAGGGAACTATGGCTACACCTTC
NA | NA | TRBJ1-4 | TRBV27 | CASADRFNEKLFF | TGTGCCAGCGCAGACAGATTTAATGAAAAACTGTTTTTT
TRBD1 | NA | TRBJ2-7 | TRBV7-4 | CASSSWGTGRYEQYF | TGTGCCAGCAGCTCCTGGGGGACAGGTCGCTACGAGCAGTACTTC
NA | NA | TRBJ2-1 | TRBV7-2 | CASSLVTGKSYNEQFF | TGTGCCAGCAGCTTAGTAACAGGGAAATCCTACAATGAGCAGTTCTTC
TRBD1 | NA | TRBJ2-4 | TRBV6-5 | CASKNQGVKNIQYF | TGTGCCAGCAAAAATCAGGGGGTCAAAAACATTCAGTACTTC
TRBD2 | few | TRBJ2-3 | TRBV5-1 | CASSLDRTSSGIDTQYF | TGCGCCAGCAGCTTGGATCGGACTAGCAGTGGAATAGATACGCAGTATTTT
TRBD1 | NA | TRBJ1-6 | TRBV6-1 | CASSEEGQGGSPLHF | TGTGCCAGCAGTGAAGAGGGACAGGGAGGTTCACCCCTCCACTTT
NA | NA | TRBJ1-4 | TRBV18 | CASSPQGDEKLFF | TGTGCCAGCTCACCTCAGGGAGATGAAAAACTGTTTTTT
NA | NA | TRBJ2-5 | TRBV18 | CASSREPGETQYF | TGTGCCAGCTCGAGGGAGCCTGGAGAGACCCAGTACTTC
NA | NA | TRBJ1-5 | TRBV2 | CASNGGNLWPQHF | TGTGCCAGCAACGGGGGGAACCTATGGCCCCAGCATTTT
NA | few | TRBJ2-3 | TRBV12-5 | CASGLGQVGTDTQYF | TGTGCTAGTGGTTTGGGGCAGGTGGGCACAGATACGCAGTATTTT
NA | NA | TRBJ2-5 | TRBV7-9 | CASSLGGAADQETQYF | TGTGCCAGCAGCTTAGGGGGTGCGGCAGACCAAGAGACCCAGTACTTC
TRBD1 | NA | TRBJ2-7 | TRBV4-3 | CASSQDWRQGDEQYF | TGCGCCAGCAGCCAAGATTGGAGACAGGGAGACGAGCAGTACTTC
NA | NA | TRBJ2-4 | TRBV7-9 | CASSPAGQLAKNIQYF | TGTGCCAGCAGCCCCGCGGGTCAACTAGCCAAAAACATTCAGTACTTC
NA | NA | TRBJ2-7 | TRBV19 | CASRSRSSAEQYF | TGTGCCAGCCGCTCTCGATCTAGCGCCGAGCAGTACTTC
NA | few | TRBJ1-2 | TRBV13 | CASSLGGRGVYGYTF | TGTGCCAGCAGCTTAGGTGGCCGGGGGGTCTATGGCTACACCTTC
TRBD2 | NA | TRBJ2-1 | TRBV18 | CASSPLAGGLNEQFF | TGTGCCAGCTCACCCTTAGCGGGGGGGCTAAACGAGCAGTTCTTC
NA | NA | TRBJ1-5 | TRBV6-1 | CASAAVGQAQHF | TGTGCCAGCGCGGCAGTGGGGCAGGCCCAGCATTTT
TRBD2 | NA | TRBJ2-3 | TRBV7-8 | CASSQRILAGSTDTQYF | TGTGCCAGCAGCCAACGGATACTAGCGGGGAGCACAGATACGCAGTATTTT